This TCR beta chain was retrieved from a study of CD8 T cells in ankylosing spondylitis. TCRdb fed the 5' RACE reads into MiXCR, producing one record per CDR3 protein. The table records about 220,000 distinct CDR3 sequences, around 25% of them present only once. This clonotype originated in a male donor with ankylosing spondylitis or in good health (not recorded which). The specimen sequenced was blood, either unsorted or a sorted T cell fraction (not recorded which).

CDR3 residues: CASSRALAGEIQETQYF. The CDR3, as DNA: TGTGCCAGCAGCCGGGCACTAGCGGGAGAAATACAAGAGACCCAGTACTTC. V is TRBV7-9 and J is TRBJ2-5; 11 bases are a match to TRBD2. V lost 5 bases and J lost 2; bases outside the gene matches: 10. The CDR3 length is 17 residues. CDR1 is SEHNR, CDR2 FQNEAQ, per germline (reference sequence).